The sequence of this T cell receptor beta chain was determined in a study of T cells in Graves' hyperthyroidism and ophthalmopathy. Study conclusions and caveats: Blood held most thyroid clonotypes expanded above 0.001 frequency. The authors' 13 V-J model separated ophthalmopathy from stable hyperthyroidism.

Patients showing uncontrolled infection, other autoimmune disease, pregnancy or lactation were ineligible. The PBMCs were sourced from fresh peripheral blood (about 10 ml). Comment on this clonotype: The antigen remains undetermined.

From RNA transcripts, TCR beta CDR3 regions were amplified. The TCR CDR3 first-round RT-PCR relied on the HTBI primer set. TCRdb independently ran MiXCR on the multiplex PCR reads; one entry per CDR3 protein. The repertoire includes about 600,000 distinct CDR3 sequences, around 13% of them detected once, and approximately 12% sits in the top ten. The germline CDR1 and CDR2 sequences are LGHDT and YNNKEL (reference sequence). With 1 base removed from V and 3 bases from J, the gap between germline ends came to 4 bases. The CDR3 is made up of 14 amino acids. V and J are TRBV3-1 and TRBJ2-6, with D uncertain. Sequenced sample: blood. This TCR was sampled from a woman in her forties or fifties with Graves' ophthalmopathy. The CDR3 nucleotides read TGTGCCAGCAGCCAAGTTAGTGGGGCCAACGTCCTGACTTTC. Translated, it gives CASSQVSGANVLTF.